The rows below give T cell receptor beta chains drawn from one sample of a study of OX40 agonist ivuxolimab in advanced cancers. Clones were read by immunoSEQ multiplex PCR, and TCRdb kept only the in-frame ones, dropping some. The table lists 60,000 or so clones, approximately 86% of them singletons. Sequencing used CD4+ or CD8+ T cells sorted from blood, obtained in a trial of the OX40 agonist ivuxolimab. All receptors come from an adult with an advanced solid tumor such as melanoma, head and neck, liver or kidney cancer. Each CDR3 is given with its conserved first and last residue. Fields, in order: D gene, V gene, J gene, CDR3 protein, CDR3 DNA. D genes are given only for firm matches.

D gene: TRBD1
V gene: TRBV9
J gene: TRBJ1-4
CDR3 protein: CASSRQGVTNEKLFF
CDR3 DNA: TGTGCCAGCAGTAGACAGGGAGTAACTAATGAAAAACTGTTTTTT

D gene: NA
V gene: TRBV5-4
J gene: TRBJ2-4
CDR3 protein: CASSLGGLENIQYF
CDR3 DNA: TGTGCCAGCAGCTTGGGTGGACTCGAAAACATTCAGTACTTC

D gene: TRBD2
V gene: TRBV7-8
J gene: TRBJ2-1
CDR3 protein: CASSPLAGASNNEQFF
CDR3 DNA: TGTGCCAGCAGCCCCCTAGCGGGAGCTTCTAACAATGAGCAGTTCTTC

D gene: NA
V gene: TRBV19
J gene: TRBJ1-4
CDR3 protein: CASSSWDTGDEKLFF
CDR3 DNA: TGTGCCAGTAGTTCTTGGGACACCGGAGATGAAAAACTGTTTTTT

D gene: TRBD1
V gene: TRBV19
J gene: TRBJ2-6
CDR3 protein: CASRRDSSPGANVLTF
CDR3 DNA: TGTGCCAGTCGCCGGGACAGCTCACCTGGGGCCAACGTCCTGACTTTC

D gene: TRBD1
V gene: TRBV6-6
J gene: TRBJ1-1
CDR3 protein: CASSYDRGYTEAFF
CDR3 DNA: TGTGCCAGCAGTTACGACAGGGGGTACACTGAAGCTTTCTTT

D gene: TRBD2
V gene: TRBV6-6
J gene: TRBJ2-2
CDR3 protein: CASKLAGRDTGELFF
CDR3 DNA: TGTGCCAGCAAACTAGCGGGACGAGACACCGGGGAGCTGTTTTTT

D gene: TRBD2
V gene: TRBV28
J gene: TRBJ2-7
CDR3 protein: CASSAVSGNRPYEQYF
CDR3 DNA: TGTGCCAGCAGTGCCGTTAGCGGGAACCGACCCTACGAGCAGTACTTC

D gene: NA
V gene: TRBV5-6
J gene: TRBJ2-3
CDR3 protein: CASSFSRQDTQYF
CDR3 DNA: TGTGCCAGCAGCTTTTCTAGGCAAGATACGCAGTATTTT

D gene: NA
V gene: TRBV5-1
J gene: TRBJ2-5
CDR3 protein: CASRLVQETQYF
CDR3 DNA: TGCGCCAGCAGGCTTGTACAAGAGACCCAGTACTTC

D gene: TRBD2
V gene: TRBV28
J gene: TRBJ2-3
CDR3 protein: CASSSRQRGYTDTQYF
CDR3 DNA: TGTGCCAGCAGTTCCCGACAGCGGGGGTACACAGATACGCAGTATTTT

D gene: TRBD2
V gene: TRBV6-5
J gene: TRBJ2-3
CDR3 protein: CASSYGEGRDTQYF
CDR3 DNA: TGTGCCAGCAGTTACGGGGAGGGGAGGGATACGCAGTATTTT

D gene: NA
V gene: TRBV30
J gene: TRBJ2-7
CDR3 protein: CAWSPGGGGYEQYF
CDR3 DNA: TGTGCCTGGAGTCCCGGAGGAGGGGGGTACGAGCAGTACTTC

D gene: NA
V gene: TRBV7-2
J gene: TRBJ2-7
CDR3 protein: CASSLARGASYEQYF
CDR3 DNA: TGTGCCAGCAGCTTAGCGCGAGGGGCGTCCTACGAGCAGTACTTC

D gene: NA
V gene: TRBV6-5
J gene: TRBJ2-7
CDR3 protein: CASTSPSANSYEQYF
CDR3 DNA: TGTGCCAGCACTTCCCCTAGCGCCAACTCCTACGAGCAGTACTTC

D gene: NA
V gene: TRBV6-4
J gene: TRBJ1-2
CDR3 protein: CASSVEVGNYGYTF
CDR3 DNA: TGTGCCAGCAGTGTTGAGGTCGGTAACTATGGCTACACCTTC

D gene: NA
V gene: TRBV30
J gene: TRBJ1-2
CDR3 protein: CALDRGGYTF
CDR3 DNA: TGTGCCTTAGATCGGGGTGGCTACACCTTC